The T cell receptor beta chain under discussion was sequenced for a study of response to subunit inactivated influenza vaccine. Study results and caveats: Authors suggested each seasonal influenza vaccination recruits few new T cells.

The V gene's germline CDR1 is MNHNS and CDR2 SASEGT. The CDR3 is 14 amino acids. Trimming removed 3 bases from V and 5 bases from J, with 14 bases in between. Each CDR3 protein gets one entry after TCRdb re-called the RT-PCR reads with MiXCR. The sample records 150,000 to 200,000 distinct CDR3 sequences, about a tenth being singletons. This clonotype was recorded a few times. The antigen remains undetermined. The genes are TRBV6-1 and TRBJ2-7, with D possibly matching TRBD2 (7 bases). This TCR was sampled from a man aged 45 to 65 who received an inactivated influenza vaccine. Material: non-naive T cells sorted from PBMCs, obtained on the day of vaccination. The CDR3 region has the DNA TGTGCCAGCAGTGACGGGGGGCTTTCGAACGAGCAGTACTTC. Amino acids: CASSDGGLSNEQYF.